Each of the 7 T cell receptor beta chains below was sequenced from the same sample in a study of graft-versus-host responses after intestinal transplantation. What these receptors recognize is not known. Assay used: immunoSEQ multiplex PCR; TCRdb lists only in-frame clones, some missing. This sample has approximately 90,000 clones; roughly 80% occur once, and the top ten carry about 0.8%. Source: unstimulated CD4+ T cells sorted from spleen or lymph node cells, taken before intestinal transplant. Receptors were obtained from a human donor who received an intestinal transplant.

This clone was counted between two and nine times. Written as DNA, the CDR3 is TGCGCCAGCAGCTCCCAGGGCGGTGAGCAGTTCTTC. This translates into CASSSQGGEQFF. The rearrangement uses TRBV5-1 and TRBJ2-1, with D perhaps TRBD1 (5 bases). Germline V CDR1 and CDR2: SGHRS, YFSETQ. V was clipped by 3 bases and J by 9 bases, with 10 bases between them. The CDR3 loop spans 12 amino acids.

This clone was found a few times. This sequence joins TRBV5-1 and TRBJ2-2, with 12 positions matching TRBD1. The ends lost 1 base at V and 6 bases at J; junction bases unmatched: 7. The germline gives CDR1 SGHRS, CDR2 YFSETQ. This CDR3 contains 17 residues. For the CDR3, the DNA is TGCGCCAGCAGCTTGACCGGGACAGGGGGCGCGGCCGGGGAGCTGTTTTTT. Protein: CASSLTGTGGAAGELFF.

The chain links TRBV5-4 to TRBJ2-5, with 12 bases fitting TRBD2. The CDR3 loop spans 16 amino acids. Trimming cost V 4 bases and J 1 base; bases outside gene matches: 5. CDR1 is SGHNT, CDR2 YYREEE, per germline (reference sequence). The CDR3 nucleotides are TGTGCCAGCAGCCTGGGACTAGCGGGCTTCCAAGAGACCCAGTACTTC. Translated, it gives CASSLGLAGFQETQYF.

About this clone itself: The same CDR3 is also encoded by other DNA sequences in this sample. The chain combines TRBV7-8 with TRBJ1-1, with TRBD1 as a possible D gene (6 bases). The CDR3 has 16 amino acids. Germline V CDR1 and CDR2: SGHVS, FQNEAQ. Trimming removed 4 bases from V and 3 bases from J, with 18 bases in between. CDR3 region: CASSSPIGGAYTEAFF. CDR3 sequence (DNA): TGTGCCAGCAGCTCCCCTATAGGGGGGGCCTACACTGAAGCTTTCTTT.

The chain joins TRBV5-1 to TRBJ2-5, with 8 bases aligning to TRBD2. V trimming: 4 bases; J trimming: 5 bases; junction bases outside the gene matches: 10. In germline, CDR1 is SGHRS, CDR2 YFSETQ. This CDR3 comprises 15 residues. The CDR3 here is CASSPSGGIYETQYF. The DNA of the CDR3 is TGCGCCAGCAGCCCCAGCGGGGGTATTTACGAGACCCAGTACTTC.

The chain is built from TRBV7-2 and TRBJ2-7; 12 bases are shared with TRBD2. CDR1 is SGHTA and CDR2 is FQGNSA in the germline V gene. The CDR3 runs to 15 residues. The trim removed 4 bases at V and 3 bases at J, leaving 4 bases unmatched. The CDR3 is CASSSGLAGYYEQYF. CDR3 bases: TGTGCCAGCAGCTCAGGACTAGCGGGATACTACGAGCAGTACTTC.

The V gene is TRBV2, the J gene TRBJ2-3; TRBD2 matches 10 bases. The CDR3 loop spans 15 amino acids. The V and J ends lost 2 bases and 6 bases, in that order; junction bases with no gene match: 5. The germline V gene encodes CDR1 SNHLY and CDR2 FYNNEI. CDR3: CASSELLAGVDTQYF. The CDR3 DNA reads TGTGCCAGCAGTGAACTGCTAGCGGGAGTTGATACGCAGTATTTT.